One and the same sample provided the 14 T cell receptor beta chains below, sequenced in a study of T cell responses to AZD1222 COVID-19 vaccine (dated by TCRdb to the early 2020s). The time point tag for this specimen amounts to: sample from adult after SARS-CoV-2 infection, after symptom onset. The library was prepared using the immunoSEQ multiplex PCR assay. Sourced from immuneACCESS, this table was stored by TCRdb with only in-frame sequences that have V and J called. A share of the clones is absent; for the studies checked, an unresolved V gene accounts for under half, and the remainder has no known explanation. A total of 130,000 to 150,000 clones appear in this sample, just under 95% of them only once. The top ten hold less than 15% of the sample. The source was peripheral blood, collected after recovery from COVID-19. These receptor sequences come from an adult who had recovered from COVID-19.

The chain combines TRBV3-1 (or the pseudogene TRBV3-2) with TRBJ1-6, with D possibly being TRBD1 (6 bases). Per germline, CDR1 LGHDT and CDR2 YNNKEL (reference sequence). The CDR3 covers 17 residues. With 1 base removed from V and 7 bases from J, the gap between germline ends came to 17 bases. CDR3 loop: CASSQVRPRGGNSPLHF. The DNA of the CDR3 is TGTGCCAGCAGCCAAGTACGTCCGCGGGGGGGCAATTCACCCCTCCACTTT.

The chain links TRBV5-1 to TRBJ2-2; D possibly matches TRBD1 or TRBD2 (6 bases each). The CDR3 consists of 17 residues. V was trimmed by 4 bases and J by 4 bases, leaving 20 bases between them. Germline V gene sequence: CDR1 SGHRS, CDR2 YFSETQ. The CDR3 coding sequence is TGCGCCAGCAGCCCAGGGGACGGTCCGGGGGTCACCGGGGAGCTGTTTTTT. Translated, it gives CASSPGDGPGVTGELFF.

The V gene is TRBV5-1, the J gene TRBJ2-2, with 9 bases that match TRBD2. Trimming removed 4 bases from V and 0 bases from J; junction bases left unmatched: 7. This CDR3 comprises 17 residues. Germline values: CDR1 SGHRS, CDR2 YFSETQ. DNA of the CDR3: TGCGCCAGCAGCCAAGGACTAGCGAACGCGAACACCGGGGAGCTGTTTTTT. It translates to CASSQGLANANTGELFF.

CDR3 protein: CASSPRQSGRFNEQFF. CDR3 in DNA: TGTGCCAGCAGCCCCCGCCAGAGCGGGAGATTCAATGAGCAGTTCTTC. The chain carries TRBV5-4 and TRBJ2-1; the match to TRBD2 covers 8 bases. CDR3 length equals 16 residues. After removal of 4 bases from V and 6 bases from J, the junction contained 12 bases not matched to a gene. Looked up from germline, CDR1 is SGHNT and CDR2 is YYREEE (reference sequence).

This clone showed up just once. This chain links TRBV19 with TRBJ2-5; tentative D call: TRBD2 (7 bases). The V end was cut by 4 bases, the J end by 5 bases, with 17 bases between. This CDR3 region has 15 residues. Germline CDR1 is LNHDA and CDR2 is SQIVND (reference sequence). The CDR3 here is CASSKGGGPRETQYF. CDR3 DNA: TGTGCCAGTAGTAAGGGGGGAGGGCCACGGGAGACCCAGTACTTC.

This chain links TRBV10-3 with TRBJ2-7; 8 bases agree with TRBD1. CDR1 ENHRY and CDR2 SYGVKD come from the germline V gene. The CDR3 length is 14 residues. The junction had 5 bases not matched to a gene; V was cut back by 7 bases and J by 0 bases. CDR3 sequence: CAITRDRSSYEQYF. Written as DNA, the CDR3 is TGTGCCATCACCCGGGACAGGAGCTCCTACGAGCAGTACTTC.

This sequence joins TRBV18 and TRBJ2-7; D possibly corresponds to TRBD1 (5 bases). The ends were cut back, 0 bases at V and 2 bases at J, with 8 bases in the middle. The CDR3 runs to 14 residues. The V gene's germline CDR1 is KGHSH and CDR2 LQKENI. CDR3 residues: CASSPPQAPYEQYF. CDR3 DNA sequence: TGTGCCAGCTCACCACCACAGGCTCCCTACGAGCAGTACTTC.

The CDR3 region is CASRPHSYQPQHF. CDR3 nucleotide sequence: TGTGCCAGCAGACCCCACAGTTATCAGCCCCAGCATTTT. The rearrangement joins TRBV28 to TRBJ1-5; D is undetermined. Trimming stripped 6 bases from V and 5 bases from J, with 11 bases between. The germline gives CDR1 MDHEN, CDR2 SYDVKM. This CDR3 has 13 amino acids.

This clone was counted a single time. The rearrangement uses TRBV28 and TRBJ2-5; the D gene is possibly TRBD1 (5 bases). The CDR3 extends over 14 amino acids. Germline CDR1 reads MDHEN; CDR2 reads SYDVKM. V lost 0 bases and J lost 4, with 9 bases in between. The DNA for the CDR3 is TGTGCCAGCAGTTTATGGCAGGGCGGAGAGACCCAGTACTTC. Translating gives CASSLWQGGETQYF.

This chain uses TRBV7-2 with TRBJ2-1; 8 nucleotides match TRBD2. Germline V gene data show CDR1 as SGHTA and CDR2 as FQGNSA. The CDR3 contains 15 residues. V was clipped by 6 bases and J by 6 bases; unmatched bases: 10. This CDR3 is CASRSTGLVSNEQFF. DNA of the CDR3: TGTGCCAGCAGGTCAACGGGACTAGTGTCCAATGAGCAGTTCTTC.

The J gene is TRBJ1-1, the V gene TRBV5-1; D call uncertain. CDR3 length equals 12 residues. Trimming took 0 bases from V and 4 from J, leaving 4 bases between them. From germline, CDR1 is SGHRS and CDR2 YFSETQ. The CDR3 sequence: CASSLDSTEAFF. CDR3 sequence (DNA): TGCGCCAGCAGCTTGGACAGCACTGAAGCTTTCTTT.

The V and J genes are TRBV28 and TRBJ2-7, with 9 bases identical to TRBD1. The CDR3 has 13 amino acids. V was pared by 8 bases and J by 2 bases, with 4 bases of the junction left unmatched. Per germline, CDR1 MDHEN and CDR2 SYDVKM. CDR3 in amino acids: CASRGQGTYEQYF. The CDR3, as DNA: TGTGCCAGCCGAGGACAGGGGACCTACGAGCAGTACTTC.

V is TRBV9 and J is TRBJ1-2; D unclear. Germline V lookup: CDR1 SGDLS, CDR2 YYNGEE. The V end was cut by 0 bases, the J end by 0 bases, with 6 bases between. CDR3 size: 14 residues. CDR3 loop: CASSVAHTNYGYTF. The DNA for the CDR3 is TGTGCCAGCAGCGTAGCACATACTAACTATGGCTACACCTTC.

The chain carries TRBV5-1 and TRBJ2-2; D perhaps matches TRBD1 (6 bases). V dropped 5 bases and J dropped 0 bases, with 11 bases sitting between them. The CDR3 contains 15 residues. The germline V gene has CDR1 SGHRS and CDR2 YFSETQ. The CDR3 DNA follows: TGCGCCAGCAGTCCCGGGACAACGAACACCGGGGAGCTGTTTTTT. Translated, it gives CASSPGTTNTGELFF. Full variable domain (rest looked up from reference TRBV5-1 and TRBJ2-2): KAGVTQTPRYLIKTRGQQVTLSCSPISGHRSVSWYQQTPGQGLQFLFEYFSETQRNKGNFPGRFSGRQFSNSRSEMNVSTLELGDSALYLCASSPGTTNTGELFFGEGSRLTVL.